This T cell receptor beta chain was documented in a study of shared clonotypes between healthy human individuals. Findings of the study overall: A handful of donors showed sharing of about 4.6% of naive CD4 clonotypes. Sharing of clonotypes among donors was expected to vary with sequencing depth.

A remark on this clone: Its antigen remains unknown.

This CDR3 is 15 amino acids long. The junction had 9 bases not matched to a gene; V was cut back by 3 bases and J by 8 bases. The germline CDR1 and CDR2 sequences are LNHNV and YYDKDF (reference sequence). Each cell subset's genomic DNA was divided evenly among several immunoSEQ plates. Replicate PCRs for sorted subsets used 200 to 250 ng DNA; this equaled 30,000 to 35,000 T cell genomes. Produced via immunoSEQ multiplex PCR; TCRdb's table is partial and in-frame only. The table has 600,000 to 750,000 clones, roughly 88% seen once. The receptor comes from a man aged 18 to 30 in good health. Some clones in this sample may be carry-over from other donors' samples. The rearrangement uses TRBV15 and TRBJ1-4; 7 bases agree with TRBD1. Sequencing was performed on memory CD8+ T cells from PBMCs. Regarding subset: CD45RO+ cells pooled with CCR7-negative TemRA cells. This chain's CDR3 is CATSRKNRGGEKLFF. Written as DNA, the CDR3 is TGTGCCACCAGCAGGAAGAACAGGGGAGGCGAAAAACTGTTTTTT.